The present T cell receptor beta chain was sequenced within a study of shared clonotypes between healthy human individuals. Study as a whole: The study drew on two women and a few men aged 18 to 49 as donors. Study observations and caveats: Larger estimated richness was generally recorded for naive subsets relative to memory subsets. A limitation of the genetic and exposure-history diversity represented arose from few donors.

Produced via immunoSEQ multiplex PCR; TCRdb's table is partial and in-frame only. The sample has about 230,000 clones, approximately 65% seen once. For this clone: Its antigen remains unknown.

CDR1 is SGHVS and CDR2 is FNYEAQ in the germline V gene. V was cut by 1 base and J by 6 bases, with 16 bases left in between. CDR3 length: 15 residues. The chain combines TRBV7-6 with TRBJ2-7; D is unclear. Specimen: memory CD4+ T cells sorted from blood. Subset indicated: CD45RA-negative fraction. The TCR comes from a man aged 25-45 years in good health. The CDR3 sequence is CASSLGLAASSEQYF. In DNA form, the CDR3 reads TGTGCCAGCAGCTTAGGATTGGCAGCCTCCAGCGAGCAGTACTTC.